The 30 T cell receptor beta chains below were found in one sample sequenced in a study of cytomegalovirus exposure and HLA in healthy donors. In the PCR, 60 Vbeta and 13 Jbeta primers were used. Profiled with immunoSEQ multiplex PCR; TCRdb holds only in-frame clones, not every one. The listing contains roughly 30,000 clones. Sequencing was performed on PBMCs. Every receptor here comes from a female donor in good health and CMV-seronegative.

The CDR3 loop is CASSQQVGPYNEQFF. CDR3 nucleotides: TGCGCCAGCAGCCAACAGGTGGGTCCCTACAATGAGCAGTTCTTC. The V gene is TRBV4-3, the J gene TRBJ2-1; D is unresolved. CDR3 length: 15 residues. V was shortened by 2 bases and J by 2 bases, with 10 bases between the two germline ends. Germline V gene lookup returns CDR1 LGHNA and CDR2 YSLEER.

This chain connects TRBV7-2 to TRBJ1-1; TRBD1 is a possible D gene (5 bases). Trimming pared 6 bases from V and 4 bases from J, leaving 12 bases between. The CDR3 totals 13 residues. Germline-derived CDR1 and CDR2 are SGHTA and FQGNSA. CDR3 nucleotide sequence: TGTGCCAGCAGGTCAACAGGCTCCACTGAAGCTTTCTTT. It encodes CASRSTGSTEAFF.

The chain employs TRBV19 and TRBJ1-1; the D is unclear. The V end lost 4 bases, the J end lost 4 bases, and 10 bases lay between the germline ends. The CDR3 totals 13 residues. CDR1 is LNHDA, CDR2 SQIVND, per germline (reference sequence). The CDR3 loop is CASSSSRSTEAFF. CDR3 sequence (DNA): TGTGCCAGTAGTAGTAGCCGGAGCACTGAAGCTTTCTTT.

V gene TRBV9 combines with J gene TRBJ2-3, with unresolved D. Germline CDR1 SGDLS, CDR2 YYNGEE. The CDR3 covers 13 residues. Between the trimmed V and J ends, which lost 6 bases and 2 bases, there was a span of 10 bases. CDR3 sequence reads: CASNTRLTDTQYF. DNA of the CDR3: TGTGCCAGCAACACCCGTCTCACAGATACGCAGTATTTT.

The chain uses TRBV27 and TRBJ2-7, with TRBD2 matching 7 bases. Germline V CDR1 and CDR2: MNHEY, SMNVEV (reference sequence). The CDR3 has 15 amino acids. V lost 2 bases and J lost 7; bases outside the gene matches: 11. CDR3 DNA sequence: TGTGCCAGCAGTTTAATGCCTAGCGGACCTCGGGAGCAGTACTTC. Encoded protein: CASSLMPSGPREQYF.

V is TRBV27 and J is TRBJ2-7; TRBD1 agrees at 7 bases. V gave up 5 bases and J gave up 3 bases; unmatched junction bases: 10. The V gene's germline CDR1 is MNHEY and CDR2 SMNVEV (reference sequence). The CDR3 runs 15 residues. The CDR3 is CASSAYTGASYEQYF. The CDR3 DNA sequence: TGTGCCAGCAGTGCCTACACAGGGGCCAGCTACGAGCAGTACTTC.

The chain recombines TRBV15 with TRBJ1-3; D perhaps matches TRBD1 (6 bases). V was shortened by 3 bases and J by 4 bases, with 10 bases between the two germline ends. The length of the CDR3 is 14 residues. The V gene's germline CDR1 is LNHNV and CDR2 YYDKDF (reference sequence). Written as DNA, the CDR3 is TGTGCCACCAGCAGCGGACAGACGGGAAACACCATATATTTT. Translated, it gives CATSSGQTGNTIYF.

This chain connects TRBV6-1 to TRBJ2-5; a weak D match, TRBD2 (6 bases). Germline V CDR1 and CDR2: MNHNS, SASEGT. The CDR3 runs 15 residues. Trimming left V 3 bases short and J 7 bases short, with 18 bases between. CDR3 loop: CASSEVGGSGGTQYF. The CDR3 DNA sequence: TGTGCCAGCAGTGAGGTTGGAGGGTCAGGTGGGACCCAGTACTTC.

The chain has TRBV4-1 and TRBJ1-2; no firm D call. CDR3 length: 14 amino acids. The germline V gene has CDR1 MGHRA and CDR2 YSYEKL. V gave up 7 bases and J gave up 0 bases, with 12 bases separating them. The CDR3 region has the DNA TGCGCCAGCACCTCCCTGGGAGCTAACTATGGCTACACCTTC. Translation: CASTSLGANYGYTF.

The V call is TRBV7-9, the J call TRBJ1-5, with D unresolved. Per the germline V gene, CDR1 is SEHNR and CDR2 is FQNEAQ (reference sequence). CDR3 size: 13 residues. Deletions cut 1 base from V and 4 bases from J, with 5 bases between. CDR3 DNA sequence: TGTGCCAGCAGCTTAGAGGAGAATCAGCCCCAGCATTTT. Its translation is CASSLEENQPQHF.

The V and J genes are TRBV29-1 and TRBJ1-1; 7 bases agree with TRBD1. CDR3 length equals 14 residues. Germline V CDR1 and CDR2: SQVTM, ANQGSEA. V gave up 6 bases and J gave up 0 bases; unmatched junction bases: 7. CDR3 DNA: TGCAGCGTCCAGGGGGGTGGTCTGAACACTGAAGCTTTCTTT. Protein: CSVQGGGLNTEAFF.

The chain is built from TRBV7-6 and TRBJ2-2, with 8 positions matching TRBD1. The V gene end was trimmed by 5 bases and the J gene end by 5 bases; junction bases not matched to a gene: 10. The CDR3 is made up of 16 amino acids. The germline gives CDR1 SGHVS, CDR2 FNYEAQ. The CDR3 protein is CASSPTGGGKTGELFF. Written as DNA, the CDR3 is TGTGCCAGCAGCCCCACAGGGGGAGGTAAAACCGGGGAGCTGTTTTTT.

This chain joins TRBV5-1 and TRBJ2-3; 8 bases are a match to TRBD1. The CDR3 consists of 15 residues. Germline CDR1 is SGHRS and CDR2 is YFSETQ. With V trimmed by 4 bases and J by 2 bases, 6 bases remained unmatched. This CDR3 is CASSPRDRSTDTQYF. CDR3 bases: TGCGCCAGCAGCCCCCGGGACAGGTCCACAGATACGCAGTATTTT. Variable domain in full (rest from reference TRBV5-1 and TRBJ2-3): KAGVTQTPRYLIKTRGQQVTLSCSPISGHRSVSWYQQTPGQGLQFLFEYFSETQRNKGNFPGRFSGRQFSNSRSEMNVSTLELGDSALYLCASSPRDRSTDTQYFGPGTRLTVL.

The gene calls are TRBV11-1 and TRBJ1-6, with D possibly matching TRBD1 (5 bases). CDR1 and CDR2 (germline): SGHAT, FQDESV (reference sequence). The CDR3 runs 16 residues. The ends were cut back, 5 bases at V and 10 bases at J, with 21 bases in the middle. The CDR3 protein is CASSDQGWQGKSPLHF. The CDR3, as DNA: TGTGCCAGCAGCGACCAAGGTTGGCAGGGCAAGTCACCCCTCCACTTT.

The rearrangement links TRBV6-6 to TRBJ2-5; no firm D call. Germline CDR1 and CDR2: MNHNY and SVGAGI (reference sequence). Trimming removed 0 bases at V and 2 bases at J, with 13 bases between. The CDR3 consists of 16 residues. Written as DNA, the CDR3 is TGTGCCAGCAGTTACTCACGCTCAGGTTTTCAAGAGACCCAGTACTTC. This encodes CASSYSRSGFQETQYF.

The CDR3 spells CASSPLGGSEAFF. The DNA for the CDR3 is TGTGCCAGTAGTCCCCTGGGGGGGTCTGAAGCTTTCTTT. V and J are TRBV19 and TRBJ1-1; possible D gene TRBD1, 5 bases. This CDR3 contains 13 residues. Germline V lookup: CDR1 LNHDA, CDR2 SQIVND (reference sequence). V lost 5 bases to trimming and J lost 6 bases, with 13 bases between them.

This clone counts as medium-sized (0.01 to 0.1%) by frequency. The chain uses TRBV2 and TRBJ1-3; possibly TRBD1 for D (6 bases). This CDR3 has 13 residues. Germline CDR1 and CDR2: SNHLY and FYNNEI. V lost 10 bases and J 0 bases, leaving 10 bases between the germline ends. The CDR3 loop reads CATLQGSGNTIYF. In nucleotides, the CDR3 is TGTGCCACCCTACAGGGCTCTGGAAACACCATATATTTT.

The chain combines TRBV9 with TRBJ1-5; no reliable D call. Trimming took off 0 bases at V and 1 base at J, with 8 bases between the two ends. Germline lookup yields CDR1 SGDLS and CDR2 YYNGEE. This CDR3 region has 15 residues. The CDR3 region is CASSVEGSSNQPQHF. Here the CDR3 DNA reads TGTGCCAGCAGCGTAGAAGGGAGCAGCAATCAGCCCCAGCATTTT.

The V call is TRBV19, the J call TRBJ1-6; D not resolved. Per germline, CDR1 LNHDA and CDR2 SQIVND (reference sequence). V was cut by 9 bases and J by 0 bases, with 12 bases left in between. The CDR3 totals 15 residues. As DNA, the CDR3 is TGTGCCAGCATGGTGGGGAGCTCCTATAATTCACCCCTCCACTTT. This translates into CASMVGSSYNSPLHF.

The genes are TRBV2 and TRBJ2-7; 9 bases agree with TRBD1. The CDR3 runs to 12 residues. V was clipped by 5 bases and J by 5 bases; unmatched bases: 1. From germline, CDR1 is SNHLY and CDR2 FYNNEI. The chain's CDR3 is CASSYRGHEQYF. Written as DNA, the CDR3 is TGTGCCAGCAGTTACAGGGGGCACGAGCAGTACTTC.

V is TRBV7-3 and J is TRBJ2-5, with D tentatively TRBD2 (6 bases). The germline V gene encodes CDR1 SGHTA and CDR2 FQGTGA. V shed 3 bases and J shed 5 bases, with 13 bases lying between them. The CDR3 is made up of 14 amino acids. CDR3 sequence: CASSLSGRGETQYF. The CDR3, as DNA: TGTGCCAGCAGCTTGTCCGGCCGGGGGGAGACCCAGTACTTC.

The CDR3 protein is CASSYRRRIDQPQHF. The CDR3 bases are TGTGCCAGCAGTTATCGCAGGAGGATCGATCAGCCCCAGCATTTT. The rearrangement uses TRBV6-9 and TRBJ1-5; D gene ambiguous. Germline assignment: CDR1 MNHGY and CDR2 SVAAGI. With 2 bases removed from V and 5 bases from J, the gap between germline ends came to 13 bases. The length of the CDR3 is 15 residues.

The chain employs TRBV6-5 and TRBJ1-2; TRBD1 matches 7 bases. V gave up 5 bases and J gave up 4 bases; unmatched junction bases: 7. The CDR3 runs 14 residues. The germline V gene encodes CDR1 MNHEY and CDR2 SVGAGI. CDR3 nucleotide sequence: TGTGCCAGCAGTGGGCGACAGGGATCCTATGGCTACACCTTC. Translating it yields CASSGRQGSYGYTF.

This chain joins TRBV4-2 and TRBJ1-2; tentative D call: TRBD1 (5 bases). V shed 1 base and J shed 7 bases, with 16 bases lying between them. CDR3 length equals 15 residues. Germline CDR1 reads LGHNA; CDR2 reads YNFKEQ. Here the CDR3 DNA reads TGTGCCAGCAGCCAAGTTTGGGGCAGGGAGGGTGGCTACACCTTC. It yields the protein CASSQVWGREGGYTF.

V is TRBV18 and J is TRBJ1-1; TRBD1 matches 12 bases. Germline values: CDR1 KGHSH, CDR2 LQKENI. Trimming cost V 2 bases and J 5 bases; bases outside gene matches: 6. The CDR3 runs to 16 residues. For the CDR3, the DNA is TGTGCCAGCTCACCAGGGACAGGGGGCGCGGGGACTGAAGCTTTCTTT. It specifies CASSPGTGGAGTEAFF.

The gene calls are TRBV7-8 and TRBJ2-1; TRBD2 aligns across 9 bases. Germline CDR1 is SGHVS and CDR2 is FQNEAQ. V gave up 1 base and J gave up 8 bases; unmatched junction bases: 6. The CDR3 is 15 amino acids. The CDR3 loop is CASSLVSGGGDEQFF. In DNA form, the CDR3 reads TGTGCCAGCAGCTTAGTTAGCGGGGGCGGGGATGAGCAGTTCTTC.

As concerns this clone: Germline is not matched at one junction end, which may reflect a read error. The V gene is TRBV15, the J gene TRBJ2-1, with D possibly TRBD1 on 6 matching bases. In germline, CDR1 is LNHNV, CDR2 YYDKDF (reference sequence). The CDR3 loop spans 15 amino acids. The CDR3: CATSLDRSSDNEQFF. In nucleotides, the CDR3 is TGTGCCACCAGCTTAGACAGGTCCTCCGACAATGAGCAGTTCTTC.

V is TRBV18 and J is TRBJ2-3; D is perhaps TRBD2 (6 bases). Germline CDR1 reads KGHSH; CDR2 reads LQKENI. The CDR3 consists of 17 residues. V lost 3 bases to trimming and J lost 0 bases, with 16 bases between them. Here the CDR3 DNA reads TGTGCCAGCTCACCCCGGATCCTAGGGACTAGCACAGATACGCAGTATTTT. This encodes CASSPRILGTSTDTQYF.

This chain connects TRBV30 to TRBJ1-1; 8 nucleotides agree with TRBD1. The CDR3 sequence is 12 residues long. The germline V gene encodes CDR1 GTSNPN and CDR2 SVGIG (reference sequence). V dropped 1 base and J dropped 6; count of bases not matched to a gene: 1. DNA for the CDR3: TGTGCCTGGAGTGCACAGGGGGCTGAAGCTTTCTTT. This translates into CAWSAQGAEAFF. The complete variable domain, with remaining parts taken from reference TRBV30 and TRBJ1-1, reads SQTIHQWPATLVQPVGSPLSLECTVEGTSNPNLYWYRQAAGRGLQLLFYSVGIGQISSEVPQNLSASRPQDRQFILSSKKLLLSDSGFYLCAWSAQGAEAFFGQGTRLTVV.

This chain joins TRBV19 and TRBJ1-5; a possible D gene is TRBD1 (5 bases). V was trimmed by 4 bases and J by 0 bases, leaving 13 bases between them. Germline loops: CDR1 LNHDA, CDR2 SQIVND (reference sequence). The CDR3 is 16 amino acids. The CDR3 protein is CASSSRGIVSNQPQHF. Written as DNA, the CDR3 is TGTGCCAGTAGTAGTAGGGGCATAGTTAGCAATCAGCCCCAGCATTTT.